The rows below give T cell receptor beta chains drawn from one sample of a study of cytomegalovirus exposure and HLA in healthy donors. TCRdb's copy holds only in-frame clones and misses some; the assay was immunoSEQ multiplex PCR. The profile shows approximately 170,000 clones, roughly four fifths of them singletons. Sequences were obtained from PBMCs. The receptors shown here come from a man in his forties in good health and CMV-seronegative. Both conserved end residues are trimmed from each CDR3. Some rows mark clone size as missing; the rest say once, few, many or name a class of expanded clone.

J: TRBJ2-5
size: few
V: TRBV18
CDR3: ASSTGLGETQY

J: TRBJ1-2
size: NA
V: TRBV6-1
CDR3: ASREDGLYGYT

J: TRBJ2-3
size: NA
V: TRBV4-1
CDR3: ASSQGGRMSDTQY

J: TRBJ2-7
size: NA
V: TRBV5-6
CDR3: ASSSVGSSYEQY

J: TRBJ2-7
size: NA
V: TRBV7-9
CDR3: ASSFGGSSYEQY

J: TRBJ2-1
size: NA
V: TRBV5-4
CDR3: ASSLDSVSYNEQF

J: TRBJ2-2
size: NA
V: TRBV9
CDR3: ASSAGTRPTGELF

J: TRBJ1-1
size: NA
V: TRBV10-2
CDR3: ASRGPRGTEAF

J: TRBJ2-1
size: NA
V: TRBV11-1
CDR3: ASSLGLAGGYEQF

J: TRBJ1-1
size: NA
V: TRBV7-2
CDR3: ASPLGTPTTNTEAF

J: TRBJ2-7
size: NA
V: TRBV6-1
CDR3: ASSEATPREQY

J: TRBJ2-2
size: few
V: TRBV12-5
CDR3: ASGSRTSGRNTGELF

J: TRBJ2-5
size: NA
V: TRBV10-2
CDR3: ASRQGTETQY

J: TRBJ1-1
size: few
V: TRBV5-1
CDR3: ASRARVVNTEAF

J: TRBJ2-7
size: few
V: TRBV4-1
CDR3: ASSQTPGADEQY

J: TRBJ1-3
size: NA
V: TRBV28
CDR3: ASRLPGQLSGNTIY

J: TRBJ2-3
size: NA
V: TRBV5-4
CDR3: ASSFSGRVTDTQY

J: TRBJ1-5
size: few
V: TRBV19
CDR3: ASTLTGEGNQPQH

J: TRBJ2-7
size: NA
V: TRBV10-1
CDR3: ASSDPGREQY

J: TRBJ2-5
size: NA
V: TRBV30
CDR3: AWSVREGRQETQY

J: TRBJ2-3
size: few
V: TRBV9
CDR3: ASSVVAGGADTQY

J: TRBJ1-3
size: NA
V: TRBV7-3
CDR3: ASSSGLGNTIY

J: TRBJ2-7
size: NA
V: TRBV4-2
CDR3: ASSPQTSGFYEQY

J: TRBJ2-2
size: NA
V: TRBV5-1
CDR3: ASSSVYTGELF

J: TRBJ2-1
size: NA
V: TRBV7-9
CDR3: ASDRRSSYNEQF

J: TRBJ1-5
size: NA
V: TRBV5-8
CDR3: ASSLRLNSNQPQH

J: TRBJ2-7
size: NA
V: TRBV11-2
CDR3: ASSSLSISYEQY

J: TRBJ1-2
size: NA
V: TRBV10-1
CDR3: ASSAGGRYGYT

J: TRBJ2-2
size: NA
V: TRBV19
CDR3: ASSTGQANTGELF

J: TRBJ2-7
size: NA
V: TRBV6-1
CDR3: ASSLNRGGGEQY

J: TRBJ2-3
size: once
V: TRBV29-1
CDR3: SVESTQY

J: TRBJ1-1
size: NA
V: TRBV7-2
CDR3: ASSLFGNTNTEAF

J: TRBJ1-1
size: NA
V: TRBV27
CDR3: ASSLIGGYTEAF

J: TRBJ2-1
size: NA
V: TRBV9
CDR3: ASSVGVRSYNEQF

J: TRBJ1-4
size: few
V: TRBV4-1
CDR3: ASSQPYRGTNEKLF

J: TRBJ2-3
size: NA
V: TRBV5-1
CDR3: ASSLVSRDTQY

J: TRBJ1-1
size: NA
V: TRBV7-3
CDR3: ASSLGTGKVPEAF

J: TRBJ1-2
size: NA
V: TRBV27
CDR3: AAGGRGNSLYGYT

J: TRBJ2-7
size: NA
V: TRBV6-1
CDR3: ASNPLAGEQY

J: TRBJ1-4
size: NA
V: TRBV6-1
CDR3: ASSETGIYGNEKLF

J: TRBJ2-3
size: NA
V: TRBV27
CDR3: ASNGRGFRSDTQY